This T cell receptor (beta chain) was captured in a study of shared clonotypes between healthy human individuals. Naive CD8 cells were CD45RO-negative, positively selected for CCR7, excluding terminally differentiated effector memory CD45RA+ cells. Recent acute infections and vaccinations were absent in the healthy HIV-negative adult donors. In the source study's methods: ImmunoSEQ output held junction-only sequences without quality scores, so filtering differed. Assay: immunoSEQ multiplex PCR; the TCRdb copy retains only in-frame clones and omits some. V and J calls plus clone size are reproduced from that table; the DNA served to infer D and trimming. The repertoire includes around 2.1 million clones, around 93% of them detected once, and about 1.8% sits in the top ten. The V and J ends lost 6 bases and 5 bases respectively, with 11 bases between them. This CDR3 contains 13 residues. CDR1 and CDR2 from the germline V gene are SGHRS and YFSETQ.

Sample: naive CD8+ T cells from PBMCs. The V gene is TRBV5-1, the J gene TRBJ2-2; D gene ambiguous. The receptor's source is a man between 18 and 29 years old in good health. Some clones in this sample may be carry-over from other donors' samples. CDR3 sequence (DNA): TGCGCCAGCACAGCTGGGAAGACCGGGGAGCTGTTTTTT. It codes for CASTAGKTGELFF.